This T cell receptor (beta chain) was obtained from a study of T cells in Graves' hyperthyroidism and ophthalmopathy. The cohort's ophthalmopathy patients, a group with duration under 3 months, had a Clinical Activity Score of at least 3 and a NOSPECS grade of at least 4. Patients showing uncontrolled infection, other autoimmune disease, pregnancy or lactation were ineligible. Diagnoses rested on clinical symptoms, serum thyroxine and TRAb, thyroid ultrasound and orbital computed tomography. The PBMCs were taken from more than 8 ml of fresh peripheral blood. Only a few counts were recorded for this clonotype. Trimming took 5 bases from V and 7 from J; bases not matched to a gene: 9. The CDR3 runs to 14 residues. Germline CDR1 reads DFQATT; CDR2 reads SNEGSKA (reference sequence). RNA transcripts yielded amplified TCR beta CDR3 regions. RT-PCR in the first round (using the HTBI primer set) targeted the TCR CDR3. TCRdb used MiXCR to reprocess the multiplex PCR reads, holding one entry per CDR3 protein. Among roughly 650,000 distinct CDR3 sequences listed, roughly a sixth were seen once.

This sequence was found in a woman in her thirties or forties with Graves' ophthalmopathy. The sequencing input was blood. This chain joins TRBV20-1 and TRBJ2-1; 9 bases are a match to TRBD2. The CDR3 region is CSAGGGRAINEQFF. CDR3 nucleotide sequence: TGCAGTGCTGGCGGCGGGAGGGCCATTAATGAGCAGTTCTTC.